This entry lists 26 T cell receptor beta chains sequenced from one sample in a study of shared clonotypes between healthy human individuals. TCRdb's table, derived via immunoSEQ multiplex PCR, lists solely in-frame clones and lacks some. This sample has 2 million to 2.5 million clones, with approximately 94% found just once. Sequenced sample: naive CD4+ T cells sorted from blood. Described subset: CD45RA+ positively selected. Receptor source: a man aged 18 to 30 in good health.

The V and J genes are TRBV6-1 and TRBJ2-7, with D perhaps matching TRBD1 or TRBD2 (5 bases each). The CDR3 extends over 12 amino acids. The V gene's germline CDR1 is MNHNS and CDR2 SASEGT. The V end was cut by 7 bases, the J end by 4 bases, with 11 bases between. The CDR3 nucleotides are TGTGCCAGCACCCGGGACGTATACGAGCAGTACTTC. It encodes CASTRDVYEQYF.

The V call is TRBV7-9, the J call TRBJ1-2; no firm D call. V lost 1 base, J lost 5 bases, and 17 bases lay in between. The CDR3 sequence is 16 residues long. The V gene's germline CDR1 is SEHNR and CDR2 FQNEAQ (reference sequence). DNA for the CDR3: TGTGCCAGCAGCTTAGTTGGTTTAGGGCCCAGATATGGCTACACCTTC. It encodes CASSLVGLGPRYGYTF.

The rearrangement joins TRBV7-8 to TRBJ1-2; maybe TRBD1 (5 bases). Germline V CDR1 and CDR2: SGHVS, FQNEAQ. The CDR3 has 15 residues. Trimming removed 1 base from V and 4 bases from J, with 13 bases in between. The CDR3 reads CASSLVAGPFYGYTF. CDR3 in DNA: TGTGCCAGCAGCTTAGTAGCGGGACCGTTCTATGGCTACACCTTC.

V is TRBV2 and J is TRBJ1-2, with D unresolved. Germline CDR1 and CDR2: SNHLY and FYNNEI. This CDR3 contains 15 residues. V was shortened by 3 bases and J by 9 bases, with 20 bases between the two germline ends. CDR3 loop: CASSDVTATMASYTF. The CDR3 region has the DNA TGTGCCAGCAGTGACGTCACAGCCACTATGGCGAGCTACACCTTC.

This chain links TRBV7-2 with TRBJ1-4, with D perhaps TRBD1 (6 bases). V lost 4 bases to trimming and J lost 6 bases, with 18 bases between them. The CDR3 is 16 amino acids. Germline CDR1 is SGHTA and CDR2 is FQGNSA. CDR3 coding DNA: TGTGCCAGCAGCTCAGGTAGGACAGTAGCACATGAAAAACTGTTTTTT. Encoded protein: CASSSGRTVAHEKLFF.

The chain carries TRBV6-5 and TRBJ1-2; a weak D match, TRBD1 (6 bases). The germline V gene has CDR1 MNHEY and CDR2 SVGAGI. V gave up 11 bases and J gave up 2 bases, with 18 bases separating them. The CDR3 contains 14 residues. The CDR3 DNA follows: TGTGCCGCCAGAGGAGGACAGCTGAACTATGGCTACACCTTC. This translates into CAARGGQLNYGYTF.

This chain connects TRBV13 to TRBJ1-2, with TRBD1 matching 7 bases. CDR1 is PRHDT and CDR2 is FYEKMQ in the germline V gene (reference sequence). With 8 bases clipped from V and 8 bases from J, the junction kept 11 bases outside the gene matches. The CDR3 has 13 residues. DNA of the CDR3: TGTGCCAGCGATATCAGGGCAGGGGGAGGCTACACCTTC. Amino acid sequence: CASDIRAGGGYTF.

The chain uses TRBV6-1 and TRBJ1-2; D is ambiguous. V shed 6 bases and J shed 2 bases, with 13 bases lying between them. Germline values: CDR1 MNHNS, CDR2 SASEGT. This CDR3 has 14 amino acids. The CDR3: CASSPYKINYGYTF. The CDR3 bases are TGTGCCAGCAGCCCATACAAAATAAACTATGGCTACACCTTC.

The gene calls are TRBV11-2 and TRBJ1-1, with D maybe TRBD1 (5 bases). The V and J ends lost 5 bases and 1 base respectively, with 17 bases between them. The CDR3 contains 16 residues. Germline V gene data show CDR1 as SGHAT and CDR2 as FQNNGV. CDR3 in amino acids: CASSPRSGGTNTEAFF. The CDR3 DNA follows: TGTGCCAGCAGCCCCCGGAGCGGAGGGACGAACACTGAAGCTTTCTTT.

V usage is TRBV15 and J usage is TRBJ2-7; no clear D. V shed 5 bases and J shed 0 bases, with 17 bases lying between them. This CDR3 has 16 residues. Germline values: CDR1 LNHNV, CDR2 YYDKDF (reference sequence). CDR3 in amino acids: CATSPRTSLGSYEQYF. Here the CDR3 DNA reads TGTGCCACCAGCCCTCGGACCTCCCTCGGCTCCTACGAGCAGTACTTC. Combining the CDR3 with reference TRBV15 and TRBJ2-7 gives the whole variable domain DAMVIQNPRYQVTQFGKPVTLSCSQTLNHNVMYWYQQKSSQAPKLLFHYYDKDFNNEADTPDNFQSRRPNTSFCFLDIRSPGLGDTAMYLCATSPRTSLGSYEQYFGPGTRLTVT.

This clone has just one count. One end of the junction fails to match germline, which may point to a read error. This chain connects TRBV18 to TRBJ1-1; D unclear. This CDR3 contains 14 residues. Germline CDR1 reads KGHSH; CDR2 reads LQKENI. CDR3 sequence (DNA): TGTGCCAGCTTACCAGGATATCGGACGCCGGAAGCTTTCTTT. Translating it yields CASLPGYRTPEAFF.

The chain employs TRBV10-1 and TRBJ2-1; D gene unclear. From germline, CDR1 is WNHNN and CDR2 SYGVQD (reference sequence). The CDR3 runs 13 residues. The ends were cut back, 0 bases at V and 7 bases at J, with 7 bases in the middle. CDR3 bases: TGCGCCAGCAGTGAGTCCCTTTGGAATGAGCAGTTCTTC. The encoded protein is CASSESLWNEQFF.

J is TRBJ2-2 and V is TRBV5-1; the match to TRBD1 covers 7 bases. Germline V gene lookup returns CDR1 SGHRS and CDR2 YFSETQ. Trimming cost V 3 bases and J 0 bases; bases outside gene matches: 5. The CDR3 spans 16 residues. The CDR3, as DNA: TGCGCCAGCAGCTCTGTGGGGACAGCGAACACCGGGGAGCTGTTTTTT. It is translated as CASSSVGTANTGELFF.

The gene calls are TRBV5-1 and TRBJ2-1; perhaps TRBD2 as D (5 bases). Germline CDR1 reads SGHRS; CDR2 reads YFSETQ. V was shortened by 5 bases and J by 0 bases, with 21 bases between the two germline ends. The CDR3 runs 18 residues. CDR3 coding DNA: TGCGCCAGCAGTTCCGGGCAGGACTGGGCGGTCTCCTACAATGAGCAGTTCTTC. Its protein product is CASSSGQDWAVSYNEQFF. Full variable domain (outside the CDR3, taken from reference TRBV5-1 and TRBJ2-1): KAGVTQTPRYLIKTRGQQVTLSCSPISGHRSVSWYQQTPGQGLQFLFEYFSETQRNKGNFPGRFSGRQFSNSRSEMNVSTLELGDSALYLCASSSGQDWAVSYNEQFFGPGTRLTVL.

J is TRBJ2-3 and V is TRBV5-1; 10 nucleotides match TRBD2. The V gene end was trimmed by 0 bases and the J gene end by 2 bases; junction bases not matched to a gene: 9. Germline V gene sequence: CDR1 SGHRS, CDR2 YFSETQ. This CDR3 region has 18 residues. The CDR3, as DNA: TGCGCCAGCAGCTTGGCCCCGGGAGCGGGGGGGGTCACAGATACGCAGTATTTT. Protein sequence: CASSLAPGAGGVTDTQYF.

V gene TRBV5-1 combines with J gene TRBJ1-3; D not certain. CDR3 length equals 16 residues. V was pared by 0 bases and J by 0 bases, with 10 bases between. Germline assignment: CDR1 SGHRS and CDR2 YFSETQ. The DNA for the CDR3 is TGCGCCAGCAGCTTGGACGCGCTCTACTCTGGAAACACCATATATTTT. Amino acid sequence: CASSLDALYSGNTIYF.

In regard to this clone: Other DNA sequences in this sample translate to the same CDR3. The rearrangement joins TRBV5-1 to TRBJ1-2, with TRBD1 matching 8 bases. V shed 5 bases and J 3 bases; nucleotides not matched to a gene: 3. Germline CDR1 and CDR2: SGHRS and YFSETQ. The CDR3 is 13 amino acids. CDR3 loop: CASSTQGDYGYTF. The CDR3 nucleotides are TGCGCCAGCAGTACACAGGGGGACTATGGCTACACCTTC.

The chain carries TRBV6-1 and TRBJ2-5; TRBD2 agrees at 9 bases. The CDR3 totals 15 residues. Germline CDR1 and CDR2: MNHNS and SASEGT. The V gene end was trimmed by 6 bases and the J gene end by 4 bases; junction bases not matched to a gene: 9. CDR3 nucleotides: TGTGCCAGCAGGAAGCTAGTACTAGCGGGAGAGACCCAGTACTTC. Its protein product is CASRKLVLAGETQYF.

The chain carries TRBV5-1 and TRBJ2-7; D is possibly TRBD1 (6 bases). Trimming stripped 3 bases from V and 4 bases from J, with 14 bases between. CDR3 size: 14 residues. Per the germline V gene, CDR1 is SGHRS and CDR2 is YFSETQ. CDR3 in amino acids: CASSSQGDGYEQYF. The CDR3, as DNA: TGCGCCAGCAGCTCACAGGGAGACGGGTACGAGCAGTACTTC. The full variable domain, in which reference TRBV5-1 and TRBJ2-7 provide the parts outside the CDR3, is KAGVTQTPRYLIKTRGQQVTLSCSPISGHRSVSWYQQTPGQGLQFLFEYFSETQRNKGNFPGRFSGRQFSNSRSEMNVSTLELGDSALYLCASSSQGDGYEQYFGPGTRLTVT.

The V and J genes are TRBV5-4 and TRBJ1-6; a weak D match, TRBD1 (5 bases). CDR1 SGHNT and CDR2 YYREEE come from the germline V gene (reference sequence). This CDR3 comprises 14 residues. V gave up 7 bases and J gave up 8 bases, with 16 bases separating them. The CDR3 sequence: CASGAREFDSPLHF. CDR3 nucleotides: TGTGCCAGCGGGGCCCGGGAGTTCGATTCACCCCTCCACTTT.

A word on this clone: The sample contains more than one DNA sequence encoding this CDR3. The V gene is TRBV6-5, the J gene TRBJ1-2; TRBD1 matches at 9 bases. The junction had 2 bases not matched to a gene; V was cut back by 5 bases and J by 1 base. The CDR3 length is 14 residues. Germline assignment: CDR1 MNHEY and CDR2 SVGAGI. CDR3 region: CASSRTGVNYGYTF. CDR3 nucleotides: TGTGCCAGCAGTCGGACAGGGGTTAACTATGGCTACACCTTC.

This clone was recorded once. The chain has TRBV5-4 and TRBJ2-1; 7 bases line up with TRBD2. The CDR3 runs 14 residues. Germline V CDR1 and CDR2: SGHNT, YYREEE (reference sequence). Trimming at V came to 0 bases and at J to 4 bases, leaving 1 base not matched to a gene. The CDR3 spells CASSLDGGYNEQFF. The CDR3 bases are TGTGCCAGCAGCTTGGACGGGGGGTACAATGAGCAGTTCTTC.

The chain has TRBV12-5 and TRBJ2-2; 9 nucleotides agree with TRBD1. Trimming cost V 6 bases and J 5 bases; bases outside gene matches: 7. The CDR3 extends over 15 amino acids. CDR1 is LGHNT, CDR2 FRNRAP, per germline. CDR3 residues: CASGRDRAGTGELFF. The CDR3 DNA is TGTGCTAGTGGCCGGGACAGGGCTGGTACCGGGGAGCTGTTTTTT.

In this sample, this clone turned up once. The chain joins TRBV11-1 to TRBJ2-7; D uncertain. Germline values: CDR1 SGHAT, CDR2 FQDESV (reference sequence). Deletions cut 0 bases from V and 4 bases from J, with 22 bases between. The CDR3 runs 18 residues. CDR3: CASSLAERELPPNYEQYF. The CDR3 DNA reads as TGTGCCAGCAGCTTAGCGGAAAGGGAACTACCTCCAAATTACGAGCAGTACTTC. Looking up the rest from reference TRBV11-1 and TRBJ2-7 gives the full variable domain: EAEVAQSPRYKITEKSQAVAFWCDPISGHATLYWYRQILGQGPELLVQFQDESVVDDSQLPKDRFSAERLKGVDSTLKIQPAELGDSAMYLCASSLAERELPPNYEQYFGPGTRLTVT.

The chain carries TRBV27 and TRBJ1-6; no firm D call. Germline-derived CDR1 and CDR2 are MNHEY and SMNVEV (reference sequence). The length of the CDR3 is 14 residues. The V end was cut by 10 bases, the J end by 4 bases, with 14 bases between. CDR3 DNA sequence: TGTGCCACGAAGGGAGGTGATTATAATTCACCCCTCCACTTT. This codes for CATKGGDYNSPLHF.

This rearrangement joins TRBV7-8 to TRBJ2-7, with TRBD1 matching over 10 bases. The germline V gene encodes CDR1 SGHVS and CDR2 FQNEAQ. The V gene end was trimmed by 0 bases and the J gene end by 5 bases; junction bases not matched to a gene: 4. The CDR3 length is 15 residues. CDR3 amino acids: CASSLAGTGVDEQYF. CDR3 sequence (DNA): TGTGCCAGCAGCTTAGCCGGGACAGGGGTCGACGAGCAGTACTTC.